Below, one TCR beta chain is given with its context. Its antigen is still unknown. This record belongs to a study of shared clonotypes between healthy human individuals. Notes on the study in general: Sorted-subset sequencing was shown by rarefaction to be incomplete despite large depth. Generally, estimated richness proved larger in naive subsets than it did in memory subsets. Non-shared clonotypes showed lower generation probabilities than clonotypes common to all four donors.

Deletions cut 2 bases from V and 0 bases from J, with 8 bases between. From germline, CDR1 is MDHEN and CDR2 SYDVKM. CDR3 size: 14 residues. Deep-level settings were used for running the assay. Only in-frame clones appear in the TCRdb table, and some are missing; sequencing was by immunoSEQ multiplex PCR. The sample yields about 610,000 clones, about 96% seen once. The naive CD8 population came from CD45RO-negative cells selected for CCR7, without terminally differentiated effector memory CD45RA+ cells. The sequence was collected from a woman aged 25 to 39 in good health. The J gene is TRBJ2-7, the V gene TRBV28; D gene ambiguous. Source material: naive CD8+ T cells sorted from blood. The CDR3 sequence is CASSLALFSYEQYF. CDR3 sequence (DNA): TGTGCCAGCAGTTTAGCCCTCTTCTCCTACGAGCAGTACTTC. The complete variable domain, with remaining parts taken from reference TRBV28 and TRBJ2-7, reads DVKVTQSSRYLVKRTGEKVFLECVQDMDHENMFWYRQDPGLGLRLIYFSYDVKMKEKGDIPEGYSVSREKKERFSLILESASTNQTSMYLCASSLALFSYEQYFGPGTRLTVT.